These 30 T cell receptor beta chains share one sample of origin, sequenced in a study of T cell responses to AZD1222 COVID-19 vaccine. Assay: immunoSEQ multiplex PCR; the TCRdb copy retains only in-frame clones and omits some. The sample lists about 120,000 clones, about 91% seen once, with over 7.5% in the top ten. Sequencing used peripheral blood, obtained on day 0 of AZD1222 vaccination. Every receptor here comes from an adult in good health.

This chain connects TRBV10-3 to TRBJ2-3; D ambiguous. CDR1 is ENHRY, CDR2 SYGVKD, per germline. Trimming took 2 bases from V and 0 from J, leaving 0 bases between them. The CDR3 loop spans 12 amino acids. The CDR3 DNA is TGTGCCATCAGTGAGAGCACAGATACGCAGTATTTT. This codes for CAISESTDTQYF.

This chain links TRBV24-1 with TRBJ2-7; 11 bases match TRBD2. The CDR3 contains 15 residues. Trimming at V came to 3 bases and at J to 4 bases, leaving 4 bases not matched to a gene. Per germline, CDR1 KGHDR and CDR2 SFDVKD. In DNA form, the CDR3 reads TGTGCCACCAGTGATCCTAGCGGGGGGATGTACGAGCAGTACTTC. This gives the protein CATSDPSGGMYEQYF.

V gene TRBV9 combines with J gene TRBJ1-1; D is possibly TRBD1 (6 bases). The CDR3 length is 17 residues. The V gene's germline CDR1 is SGDLS and CDR2 YYNGEE. The ends were cut back, 0 bases at V and 7 bases at J, with 22 bases in the middle. The CDR3 DNA sequence: TGTGCCAGCAGCGTAGCAGGAGGGGGGGCGAGTTCTATTGAAGCTTTCTTT. Its translation: CASSVAGGGASSIEAFF.

This clone was seen a few times. The chain combines TRBV19 with TRBJ1-1; a weak D match, TRBD1 (6 bases). Germline loops: CDR1 LNHDA, CDR2 SQIVND (reference sequence). The length of the CDR3 is 16 residues. V lost 5 bases and J lost 0, with 16 bases in between. As DNA, the CDR3 is TGTGCCAGTAGTCCATGGAACCGGGACATGAACACTGAAGCTTTCTTT. Residues: CASSPWNRDMNTEAFF.

In its sample, this clone was seen once. The chain recombines TRBV27 with TRBJ2-5, with D perhaps matching TRBD1 or TRBD2 (5 bases each). The CDR3 has 16 residues. V shed 2 bases and J shed 1 base, with 14 bases lying between them. In germline, CDR1 is MNHEY, CDR2 SMNVEV (reference sequence). Written as DNA, the CDR3 is TGTGCCAGCAGTTTAAATGTCTGGGGGTTCCAAGAGACCCAGTACTTC. It specifies CASSLNVWGFQETQYF.

The chain joins TRBV19 to TRBJ1-3, with D uncertain. The CDR3 sequence is 14 residues long. Germline-derived CDR1 and CDR2 are LNHDA and SQIVND (reference sequence). Trimming took 2 bases from V and 3 from J, leaving 8 bases between them. This CDR3 is CASSIPGFGNTIYF. The CDR3 nucleotides are TGTGCCAGTAGTATACCGGGATTTGGAAACACCATATATTTT.

The rearrangement joins TRBV24-1 to TRBJ1-4, with 8 bases aligning to TRBD1. CDR1 is KGHDR and CDR2 is SFDVKD in the germline V gene. The CDR3 sequence is 18 residues long. The ends lost 0 bases at V and 7 bases at J; junction bases unmatched: 12. The CDR3 is CATSDLSEGQGRLEKLFF. CDR3 DNA sequence: TGTGCCACCAGTGATTTGTCCGAAGGACAGGGAAGGCTTGAAAAACTGTTTTTT.

This sequence joins TRBV30 and TRBJ1-4; D not resolved. The CDR3 is 13 amino acids. Germline V gene data show CDR1 as GTSNPN and CDR2 as SVGIG (reference sequence). Trimming pared 5 bases from V and 3 bases from J, leaving 10 bases between. CDR3 loop: CAWEGRANEKLFF. DNA for the CDR3: TGTGCCTGGGAGGGAAGGGCTAATGAAAAACTGTTTTTT.

The chain uses TRBV2 and TRBJ2-5, with 9 positions matching TRBD2. With V trimmed by 8 bases and J by 1 base, 8 bases remained unmatched. The CDR3 runs 15 residues. Germline V CDR1 and CDR2: SNHLY, FYNNEI. CDR3: CASGGGAISQETQYF. The CDR3 region has the DNA TGTGCCAGCGGCGGGGGGGCGATCTCCCAAGAGACCCAGTACTTC.

The chain combines TRBV9 with TRBJ2-3, with D unresolved. Trimming took 3 bases from V and 0 from J, leaving 2 bases between them. The CDR3 has 12 amino acids. The germline CDR1 and CDR2 sequences are SGDLS and YYNGEE. This chain's CDR3 is CASSGSTDTQYF. CDR3 bases: TGTGCCAGCAGCGGTAGCACAGATACGCAGTATTTT.

The chain links TRBV19 to TRBJ1-5; TRBD1 agrees at 9 bases. This CDR3 spans 15 amino acids. Germline trimming cut 4 bases from V and 7 bases from J; bases unmatched to any gene: 8. CDR1 and CDR2 from the germline V gene are LNHDA and SQIVND (reference sequence). CDR3: CASSTSRDRVQPQHF. DNA for the CDR3: TGTGCCAGTAGTACGTCCCGGGACAGGGTACAGCCCCAGCATTTT.

This rearrangement joins TRBV7-9 to TRBJ2-7; D gene uncertain. The CDR3 runs to 12 residues. The germline gives CDR1 SEHNR, CDR2 FQNEAQ (reference sequence). V was cut by 4 bases and J by 3 bases, with 7 bases left in between. The CDR3 protein is CASSSILYEQYF. The CDR3 DNA reads as TGTGCCAGCAGCTCAATACTCTACGAGCAGTACTTC.

The chain is built from TRBV6-2 or TRBV6-3 and TRBJ1-1; D gene uncertain. Deletions cut 4 bases from V and 2 bases from J, with 8 bases between. The CDR3 covers 13 residues. The germline V gene encodes CDR1 MNHEY and CDR2 SVGEGT. In DNA, the CDR3 is TGTGCCAGCAGTTGGAACCCCAACACTGAAGCTTTCTTT. This translates into CASSWNPNTEAFF.

The sample holds one count of this clone. The chain carries TRBV4-1 and TRBJ2-5; TRBD1 aligns across 8 bases. The CDR3 runs to 15 residues. Germline V CDR1 and CDR2: MGHRA, YSYEKL. The ends lost 4 bases at V and 2 bases at J; junction bases unmatched: 6. The CDR3 coding sequence is TGCGCCAGCAGCCGTCCGGACAGGGCTCAAGAGACCCAGTACTTC. As protein: CASSRPDRAQETQYF.

V is TRBV2 and J is TRBJ2-3; the D is unclear. V lost 6 bases to trimming and J lost 5 bases, with 9 bases between them. Germline CDR1 is SNHLY and CDR2 is FYNNEI. This CDR3 comprises 12 residues. CDR3 nucleotide sequence: TGTGCCAGCAGCTGGGCACTAGATACGCAGTATTTT. It is translated as CASSWALDTQYF.

The chain is built from TRBV4-1 and TRBJ1-2; D ambiguous. CDR1 and CDR2 (germline): MGHRA, YSYEKL. Trimming took 0 bases from V and 0 from J, leaving 5 bases between them. The CDR3 sequence is 14 residues long. DNA for the CDR3: TGCGCCAGCAGCCAAGATCGGGCTAACTATGGCTACACCTTC. It yields the protein CASSQDRANYGYTF.

The V and J genes are TRBV6-1 and TRBJ1-3; D uncertain. V lost 3 bases to trimming and J lost 2 bases, with 5 bases between them. The CDR3 covers 13 residues. The germline gives CDR1 MNHNS, CDR2 SASEGT. This chain's CDR3 is CASSENAGNTIYF. The CDR3 DNA reads TGTGCCAGCAGTGAGAATGCTGGAAACACCATATATTTT.

The chain links TRBV5-4 to TRBJ2-2; D may correspond to TRBD1 or TRBD2 (6 bases each). The germline gives CDR1 SGHNT, CDR2 YYREEE (reference sequence). The CDR3 runs 16 residues. V lost 1 base to trimming and J lost 4 bases, with 14 bases between them. The CDR3 is CASSLPGASSTGELFF. The DNA for the CDR3 is TGTGCCAGCAGCTTGCCGGGGGCTTCAAGCACCGGGGAGCTGTTTTTT.

The rearrangement joins TRBV6-5 to TRBJ2-4; 8 bases match TRBD1. The V gene end was trimmed by 2 bases and the J gene end by 5 bases; junction bases not matched to a gene: 8. CDR1 is MNHEY and CDR2 is SVGAGI in the germline V gene. The CDR3 totals 16 residues. CDR3 in amino acids: CASSYAGQGGQNIQYF. The CDR3 nucleotides read TGTGCCAGCAGTTACGCCGGACAGGGCGGCCAAAACATTCAGTACTTC.

The chain joins TRBV7-2 to TRBJ2-1; possible D gene TRBD2, 5 bases. CDR1 SGHTA and CDR2 FQGNSA come from the germline V gene. This CDR3 has 12 residues. V lost 8 bases, J lost 4 bases, and 9 bases lay in between. The CDR3 nucleotides are TGTGCCAGCGGAGGACCATACAATGAGCAGTTCTTC. Amino acids: CASGGPYNEQFF.

This rearrangement joins TRBV5-1 to TRBJ1-2; 9 bases fit TRBD1. Germline V gene sequence: CDR1 SGHRS, CDR2 YFSETQ. The CDR3 length is 15 residues. V lost 4 bases, J lost 2 bases, and 6 bases stayed unmatched. Here the CDR3 reads CASSPGQGANYGYTF. For the CDR3, the DNA is TGCGCCAGCAGCCCGGGACAGGGAGCGAACTATGGCTACACCTTC. The full variable domain, with the rest looked up from reference TRBV5-1 and TRBJ1-2, is KAGVTQTPRYLIKTRGQQVTLSCSPISGHRSVSWYQQTPGQGLQFLFEYFSETQRNKGNFPGRFSGRQFSNSRSEMNVSTLELGDSALYLCASSPGQGANYGYTFGSGTRLTVV.

V gene TRBV5-1 combines with J gene TRBJ2-7, with 13 nucleotides matching TRBD2. The trim removed 7 bases at V and 8 bases at J, leaving 12 bases unmatched. The germline gives CDR1 SGHRS, CDR2 YFSETQ. The CDR3 spans 15 residues. The CDR3 region has the DNA TGCGCCAGCGACAGCGGCCAGACTAGCGGGGGGCAGCAGTACTTC. Encoded protein: CASDSGQTSGGQQYF. The variable domain in full, with the rest retrieved from reference TRBV5-1 and TRBJ2-7, is KAGVTQTPRYLIKTRGQQVTLSCSPISGHRSVSWYQQTPGQGLQFLFEYFSETQRNKGNFPGRFSGRQFSNSRSEMNVSTLELGDSALYLCASDSGQTSGGQQYFGPGTRLTVT.

This chain joins TRBV29-1 and TRBJ1-1, with a tentative D call TRBD1 (5 bases). The CDR3 is 13 residues long. The germline gives CDR1 SQVTM, CDR2 ANQGSEA. The germline V and J ends were trimmed by 4 bases and 5 bases, with 14 bases remaining between them. This chain's CDR3 is CSVAGSLKTEAFF. The DNA for the CDR3 is TGCAGCGTTGCAGGGAGCCTCAAAACTGAAGCTTTCTTT.

The chain joins TRBV2 to TRBJ1-2; D is unclear. Germline loops: CDR1 SNHLY, CDR2 FYNNEI. The V gene lost 2 bases and the J gene lost 5 bases, with 6 bases spanning the gap. CDR3 length: 12 residues. CDR3 loop: CASSEQEYGYTF. For the CDR3, the DNA is TGTGCCAGCAGTGAACAGGAGTATGGCTACACCTTC.

V gene TRBV5-1 combines with J gene TRBJ1-6; the D gene is possibly TRBD1 (5 bases). Germline values: CDR1 SGHRS, CDR2 YFSETQ. The germline V and J ends were trimmed by 4 bases and 9 bases, with 14 bases remaining between them. The length of the CDR3 is 14 residues. The CDR3 loop is CASSPTDGGSPLHF. Written as DNA, the CDR3 is TGCGCCAGCAGCCCCACCGACGGGGGTTCACCCCTCCACTTT.

V gene TRBV15 combines with J gene TRBJ2-3; D uncertain. Trimming removed 4 bases at V and 7 bases at J, with 9 bases between. This CDR3 has 12 amino acids. Germline-derived CDR1 and CDR2 are LNHNV and YYDKDF (reference sequence). The DNA of the CDR3 is TGTGCCACCAGCATAGGGCGAAATACGCAGTATTTT. This sequence encodes CATSIGRNTQYF.

The rearrangement uses TRBV6-5 and TRBJ1-6; possibly TRBD1 for D (6 bases). Per germline, CDR1 MNHEY and CDR2 SVGAGI. The CDR3 contains 15 residues. V dropped 0 bases and J dropped 7 bases, with 10 bases sitting between them. The CDR3 spells CASSYSQGTNSPLHF. The CDR3 DNA sequence: TGTGCCAGCAGTTACTCTCAGGGGACCAATTCACCCCTCCACTTT.

The chain couples TRBV5-1 to TRBJ2-7; D is uncertain. The V gene's germline CDR1 is SGHRS and CDR2 YFSETQ. The CDR3 is 14 amino acids. V was cut by 0 bases and J by 3 bases, with 10 bases left in between. The CDR3 region is CASSLDPTLYEQYF. CDR3 in DNA: TGCGCCAGCAGCTTGGACCCGACCCTCTACGAGCAGTACTTC. The full variable domain, rest sourced from reference TRBV5-1 and TRBJ2-7, is KAGVTQTPRYLIKTRGQQVTLSCSPISGHRSVSWYQQTPGQGLQFLFEYFSETQRNKGNFPGRFSGRQFSNSRSEMNVSTLELGDSALYLCASSLDPTLYEQYFGPGTRLTVT.

The chain uses TRBV19 and TRBJ1-1; the D is unclear. The CDR3 covers 11 residues. Germline CDR1 reads LNHDA; CDR2 reads SQIVND (reference sequence). The ends were cut back, 6 bases at V and 6 bases at J, with 8 bases in the middle. This CDR3 reads CASRVTAEAFF. The CDR3 bases are TGTGCCAGTAGGGTGACGGCTGAAGCTTTCTTT.

The chain couples TRBV6-2 or TRBV6-3 to TRBJ1-1; possible D gene TRBD1, 5 bases. The CDR3 is 13 amino acids. V lost 4 bases and J 5 bases, leaving 11 bases between the germline ends. Germline-derived CDR1 and CDR2 are MNHEY and SVGEGT. The CDR3 loop reads CASSWGVRTEAFF. In nucleotides, the CDR3 is TGTGCCAGCAGTTGGGGGGTGAGGACTGAAGCTTTCTTT.